This T cell receptor beta chain appears in the sequencing data of a study of blood T cells in healthy people across ages. For the second PCR, which ran for 7 to 11 cycles, a sample-barcoded 5' primer and a J-beta primer mix were used. Each cDNA molecule, via a template-switch adaptor with 12 random nucleotides, was tagged. Each CDR3 protein is one row after TCRdb ran MiXCR on the 5' RACE reads. The sample records 540,000 or so distinct CDR3 sequences, around 24% being singletons. This clonotype was seen a few times. V gave up 6 bases and J gave up 4 bases; unmatched junction bases: 6. The CDR3 loop spans 15 amino acids. Germline values: CDR1 ENHRY, CDR2 SYGVKD. This sample was also put to use in a study of T cells of mothers and their children. Turning to that study: With unrelated pairs as the comparison, related mother-child pairs had a slightly higher overlap that was not significant.

The sequenced sample consisted of blood. The sequence came from a boy aged 5-17 years in good health. The chain carries TRBV10-3 and TRBJ2-5; 12 bases fit TRBD1. The CDR3 DNA reads as TGTGCCATCAGCCCGGGACAGGGGGCCGGAGAGACCCAGTACTTC. Translated: CAISPGQGAGETQYF.